Presented here are 20 T cell receptor beta chains from one specimen sequenced in a study of T cells in Graves' hyperthyroidism and ophthalmopathy (dated by TCRdb to between 2018 and 2020). The library was prepared using multiplex PCR. Sequenced on an Illumina HiSeq 2000. TCR beta CDR3 regions were amplified from RNA transcripts. The TCR CDR3 was subjected to a first round of RT-PCR using the HTBI primer set and the Qiagen OneStep RT-PCR kit. TCRdb reworked the public reads: Q25 trimming with fastp, MiXCR clone assembly, productive beta chains retained. When rows share a CDR3 protein, they turn into one entry using the most common DNA and genes. Across this sample there are roughly 710,000 distinct CDR3 sequences, with about 35% seen only once. The top ten clonotypes cover less than 40% of the sample. Sequences were obtained from blood. The receptors were sampled from a woman between 40 and 55 years old with Graves' hyperthyroidism.

A few counts support this clonotype. A much larger clone differs from this one at a single base, so this may be a read error. The J gene is TRBJ2-6, the V gene TRBV5-1; D not certain. The V end lost 0 bases, the J end lost 0 bases, and 4 bases lay between the germline ends. Germline CDR1 is SGHRS and CDR2 is YFSETQ. The CDR3 is made up of 15 amino acids. CDR3: CASSLVLSGANVLTF. The CDR3 DNA reads TGCGCCAGCAGCTTGGTGCTCTCTGGGGCCAACGTCCTGACTTTC.

The chain joins TRBV9 to TRBJ2-3; D perhaps matches TRBD1 (5 bases). The V gene lost 3 bases and the J gene lost 2 bases, with 10 bases spanning the gap. CDR1 is SGDLS, CDR2 YYNGEE, per germline. CDR3 length equals 14 residues. CDR3 protein: CASSELGLTDTQYF. CDR3 sequence (DNA): TGTGCCAGCAGCGAGCTGGGGCTCACAGATACGCAGTATTTT.

Points on this clonotype: A much larger clone differs by one base, so this may be a read error. The J gene is TRBJ2-7, the V gene TRBV6-1, with 9 bases identical to TRBD1. This CDR3 region has 14 residues. Germline trimming cut 7 bases from V and 1 base from J; bases unmatched to any gene: 5. CDR1 MNHNS and CDR2 SASEGT come from the germline V gene. CDR3 sequence reads: CASKTGTGSYEQYF. CDR3 in DNA: TGTGCCAGCAAAACCGGGACAGGGTCCTACGAGCAGTACTTC.

This clonotype has only a few counts. This chain connects TRBV7-2 to TRBJ1-4, with D maybe TRBD1 (5 bases). Germline assignment: CDR1 SGHTA and CDR2 FQGNSA. Trimming stripped 1 base from V and 8 bases from J, with 14 bases between. This CDR3 is built from 15 residues. In DNA form, the CDR3 reads TGTGCCAGCAGCTTAGGTGTCAGGGAGGGGGAAAAACTGTTTTTT. Its protein product is CASSLGVREGEKLFF.

Many counts were recorded for this clonotype. Here the CDR3 reads CASSTGPTNEKLFF. The CDR3 DNA is TGTGCCAGCTCGACGGGACCAACTAATGAAAAACTGTTTTTT. V and J are TRBV25-1 and TRBJ1-4; D might be TRBD1 (5 bases). CDR3 length: 14 amino acids. V lost 8 bases, J lost 0 bases, and 10 bases lay in between. Germline lookup yields CDR1 MGHDK and CDR2 SYGVNS.

There are a few counts of this clonotype. This chain uses TRBV12-3 or TRBV12-4 with TRBJ2-2; D assignment may be TRBD1 or TRBD2 (5 bases each). V dropped 3 bases and J dropped 4 bases, with 9 bases sitting between them. This CDR3 region has 14 residues. CDR3 in DNA: TGTGCCAGCAGTTTGGGGGTGACCACCGGGGAGCTGTTTTTT. This translates into CASSLGVTTGELFF.

This clonotype has only a few counts. The CDR3 loop reads CASSVTGNGGELFF. Written as DNA, the CDR3 is TGTGCCAGTAGTGTCACAGGGAACGGCGGGGAGCTGTTTTTT. The V call is TRBV19, the J call TRBJ2-2; D is perhaps TRBD1 (6 bases). This CDR3 has 14 residues. Germline values: CDR1 LNHDA, CDR2 SQIVND (reference sequence). Trimming took 5 bases from V and 7 from J, leaving 14 bases between them.

J is TRBJ2-7 and V is TRBV10-3; D is perhaps TRBD1 or TRBD2 (5 bases each). Between the trimmed V and J ends, which lost 5 bases and 3 bases, there was a span of 14 bases. The CDR3 is made up of 14 amino acids. The germline V gene has CDR1 ENHRY and CDR2 SYGVKD. This chain's CDR3 is CAISNSGTDYEQYF. CDR3 in DNA: TGTGCCATCAGTAACTCCGGGACCGACTACGAGCAGTACTTC.

The chain recombines TRBV7-8 with TRBJ1-2; D is unresolved. This CDR3 comprises 12 residues. CDR1 and CDR2 (germline): SGHVS, FQNEAQ. Between the trimmed V and J ends, which lost 5 bases and 6 bases, there was a span of 10 bases. Here the CDR3 DNA reads TGTGCCAGCAGCGATGAACGAAATGGCTACACCTTC. Encoded protein: CASSDERNGYTF.

This clonotype was detected only once. A much more abundant neighbour one base away suggests this may be a read error. The chain uses TRBV7-2 and TRBJ1-1, with 7 bases identical to TRBD1. The germline V gene has CDR1 SGHTA and CDR2 FQGNSA. This CDR3 spans 16 amino acids. The V gene end was trimmed by 5 bases and the J gene end by 0 bases; junction bases not matched to a gene: 9. CDR3 nucleotides: TGTGCCAGCAGCCCCGGGACAGACGACATGAACACTGAAGCTTTCTTT. Translation gives CASSPGTDDMNTEAFF.

This clonotype was seen ten or more times. The chain couples TRBV7-9 to TRBJ2-7, with D maybe TRBD2 (6 bases). The CDR3 is 13 amino acids. V lost 5 bases and J lost 5, with 13 bases in between. Germline V lookup: CDR1 SEHNR, CDR2 FQNEAQ (reference sequence). The CDR3: CASSSSGVDEQYF. The CDR3 nucleotides are TGTGCCAGCAGCAGTTCGGGGGTAGACGAGCAGTACTTC.

Turning to this clonotype: At one end, the junction sequence differs from germline, possibly due to a read error. The chain employs TRBV7-9 and TRBJ1-2; 8 nucleotides line up with TRBD1. This CDR3 has 14 amino acids. CDR1 and CDR2 (germline): SEHNR, FQNEAQ (reference sequence). CDR3 amino acids: CAGSLTGANYGYTF. CDR3 in DNA: TGTGCCGGCAGCTTGACAGGGGCTAACTATGGCTACACCTTC.

This clonotype has just one count. This chain joins TRBV28 and TRBJ1-1, with D unresolved. V lost 6 bases, J lost 5 bases, and 16 bases lay in between. CDR1 is MDHEN, CDR2 SYDVKM, per germline. The CDR3 consists of 14 residues. In nucleotides, the CDR3 is TGTGCCAGCAGAATGACCAGGTCGATAACTGAAGCTTTCTTT. Translated: CASRMTRSITEAFF.

This clonotype was counted a few times. The chain couples TRBV20-1 to TRBJ1-4; D possibly corresponds to TRBD1 (5 bases). Trimming shortened V by 5 bases and J by 2 bases, and 12 bases separated the two germline ends. The V gene's germline CDR1 is DFQATT and CDR2 SNEGSKA (reference sequence). This CDR3 comprises 14 residues. The CDR3 sequence: CSADPGVTNEKLFF. CDR3 DNA sequence: TGCAGTGCTGATCCGGGGGTGACTAATGAAAAACTGTTTTTT.

The table lists this clonotype with many counts. This chain joins TRBV20-1 and TRBJ1-1; the match to TRBD1 covers 7 bases. Germline V lookup: CDR1 DFQATT, CDR2 SNEGSKA (reference sequence). This CDR3 is 10 amino acids long. J lost 11 bases, V lost 7 bases, and 7 bases had no gene match. The DNA for the CDR3 is TGCAGTGTGACAGGGACTCGCGCTTTCTTT. It specifies CSVTGTRAFF.

Ten or more counts support this clonotype. The V and J genes are TRBV6-2 or TRBV6-3 and TRBJ1-2; the D gene is possibly TRBD1 (6 bases). Trimming took off 7 bases at V and 2 bases at J, with 11 bases between the two ends. The CDR3 loop spans 13 amino acids. Germline-derived CDR1 and CDR2 are MNHEY and SVGEGT. The chain's CDR3 is CASIGTPNYGYTF. The CDR3 nucleotides read TGTGCCAGCATTGGGACACCAAACTATGGCTACACCTTC.

This clonotype appeared a few times. This chain connects TRBV9 to TRBJ1-4; 7 bases agree with TRBD1. The CDR3 spans 17 residues. Germline lookup yields CDR1 SGDLS and CDR2 YYNGEE. The V and J ends lost 3 bases and 2 bases, in that order; junction bases with no gene match: 10. The chain's CDR3 is CASSAFPAGQTNEKLFF. The CDR3 DNA follows: TGTGCCAGCAGCGCCTTTCCGGCGGGACAGACTAATGAAAAACTGTTTTTT. The variable domain in full, with the rest retrieved from reference TRBV9 and TRBJ1-4, is DSGVTQTPKHLITATGQRVTLRCSPRSGDLSVYWYQQSLDQGLQFLIQYYNGEERAKGNILERFSAQQFPDLHSELNLSSLELGDSALYFCASSAFPAGQTNEKLFFGSGTQLSVL.

Ten or more counts support this clonotype. The chain combines TRBV5-4 with TRBJ1-2, with TRBD1 as a possible D gene (5 bases). Germline V CDR1 and CDR2: SGHNT, YYREEE (reference sequence). V was clipped by 4 bases and J by 2 bases, with 15 bases between them. The CDR3 is made up of 15 amino acids. The CDR3: CASSPSLGGNYGYTF. CDR3 bases: TGTGCCAGCAGCCCCTCCCTCGGGGGGAACTATGGCTACACCTTC.

This clonotype has only a few counts. This sequence joins TRBV19 and TRBJ1-4; D is uncertain. Per germline, CDR1 LNHDA and CDR2 SQIVND (reference sequence). This CDR3 is 15 amino acids long. V was pared by 10 bases and J by 4 bases, with 19 bases between. The CDR3 nucleotides read TGTGCCACCGCGGCGGGAGAACTGGTTAATGAAAAACTGTTTTTT. Translated, it gives CATAAGELVNEKLFF.

The rearrangement uses TRBV7-2 and TRBJ2-3; TRBD2 matches at 10 bases. The junction had 12 bases not matched to a gene; V was cut back by 6 bases and J by 6 bases. The CDR3 runs to 16 residues. From germline, CDR1 is SGHTA and CDR2 FQGNSA. CDR3 region: CASRSTKRGGRDTQYF. CDR3 sequence (DNA): TGTGCCAGCAGGTCGACTAAGCGGGGGGGCCGGGATACGCAGTATTTT.